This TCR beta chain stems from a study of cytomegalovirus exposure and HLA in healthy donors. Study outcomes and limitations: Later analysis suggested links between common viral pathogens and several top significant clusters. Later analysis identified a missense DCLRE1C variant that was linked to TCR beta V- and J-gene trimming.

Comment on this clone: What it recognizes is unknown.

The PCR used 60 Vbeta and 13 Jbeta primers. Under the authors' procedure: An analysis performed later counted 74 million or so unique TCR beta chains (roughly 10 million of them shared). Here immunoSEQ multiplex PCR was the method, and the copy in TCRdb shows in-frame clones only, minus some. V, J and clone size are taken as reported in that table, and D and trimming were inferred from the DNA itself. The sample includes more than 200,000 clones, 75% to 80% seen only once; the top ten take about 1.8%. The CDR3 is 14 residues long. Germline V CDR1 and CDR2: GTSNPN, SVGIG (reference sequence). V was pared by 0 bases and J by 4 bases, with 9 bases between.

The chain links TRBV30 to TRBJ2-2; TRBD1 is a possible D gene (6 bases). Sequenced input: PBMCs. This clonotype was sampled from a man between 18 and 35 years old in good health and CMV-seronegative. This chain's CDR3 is CAWSVGGVTGELFF. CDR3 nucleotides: TGTGCCTGGAGTGTAGGGGGAGTCACCGGGGAGCTGTTTTTT. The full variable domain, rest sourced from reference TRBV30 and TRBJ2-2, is SQTIHQWPATLVQPVGSPLSLECTVEGTSNPNLYWYRQAAGRGLQLLFYSVGIGQISSEVPQNLSASRPQDRQFILSSKKLLLSDSGFYLCAWSVGGVTGELFFGEGSRLTVL.